This is a list of T cell receptor beta chains from one sample in a study of CD4 and CD8 cells across lung adenocarcinoma regions. MiXCR, applied by TCRdb to the PCR reads, yields one record per CDR3 protein. This sample carries under 8,500 distinct CDR3 sequences, 45% of them seen once, and the ten largest clones take about 95%. Source material: CD8+ T cells from the center of a lung tumor. The source of these receptors is a male donor with lung adenocarcinoma. The CD4 and CD8 labels of this study may be unreliable. The conserved cysteine and the conserved F or W are not part of the CDR3 here. The order of the fields is V gene, D gene, J gene, CDR3 protein. D genes are given only for firm matches.

TRBV27	.	TRBJ2-6	ASSVGQFASGANVLT
TRBV4-1	TRBD1	TRBJ2-2	ASSQYDRARAGELF
TRBV4-1	TRBD2	TRBJ2-3	ASSQGGLGGDTQY
TRBV9	.	TRBJ1-1	ASSPYNRATEAF
TRBV6-1	.	TRBJ2-3	ASRRQETFVDTQY
TRBV12-3/TRBV12-4	.	TRBJ2-2	ASSPLSVRELF
TRBV27	.	TRBJ2-1	ASSRPSYNEQF
TRBV6-1	.	TRBJ2-3	ATPIYQGQDTQY
TRBV27	.	TRBJ2-3	ASTSWGLCGKDMQY
TRBV9	.	TRBJ2-2	ASSALGELF
TRBV13	TRBD2	TRBJ2-1	ASSFTGLVTPEQF
TRBV6-1	.	TRBJ1-2	ASSGGFGYGYT
TRBV6-1	.	.	ASSERGTDMQY
TRBV7-2	TRBD1	TRBJ2-7	ASSRDRNSYEQY
TRBV27	TRBD1	TRBJ2-1	ASSSRTGVLEQF
TRBV7-2	.	TRBJ1-1	ASSLPDSTEAF
TRBV6-1	.	TRBJ2-3	ASRQTITSRTDTQY
TRBV7-9	TRBD2	TRBJ2-5	ASSLALAGGETQY
TRBV27	TRBD2	.	ASGKTASGSYEQY
TRBV27	.	TRBJ2-2	ASSPDRGTGELF
TRBV4-1	TRBD2	TRBJ2-7	ASSHRLAGGYEQY
TRBV24-1	.	TRBJ2-1	ATSDINRAYNEQF
TRBV10-1	TRBD1	TRBJ2-1	ASSGTDRGPYNEQF
TRBV30	.	TRBJ2-5	AWPQLLSLLQIPRSLEHAKVH
TRBV27	TRBD2	.	ASSLFPSGLAGGSYEQY
TRBV6-1	TRBD2	TRBJ2-4	ASSPSGSVAKNIQY
TRBV6-1	TRBD2	TRBJ2-2	ASSQSGSRNTGELF
TRBV11-3	TRBD1	TRBJ2-7	ASSSSYRGIFYEQY
TRBV12-3/TRBV12-4	.	.	ASSSLEGKMYEQY
TRBV10-2	TRBD2	TRBJ2-2	ASAAGAPPGELF
TRBV27	.	.	ASSVTGLGNYEQY
TRBV12-3/TRBV12-4	.	.	ASSSLHPEQY
TRBV7-8	.	TRBJ2-2	ASSRGTVQGPGELF
TRBV7-2	.	.	ASSLGGHMETQY
TRBV6-1	.	TRBJ2-1	ASSPRWDSEQF
TRBV7-2	.	TRBJ2-7	ASSFGDNYEQY
TRBV24-1	TRBD2	TRBJ2-1	ATSIAGSDEQF
TRBV27	TRBD1	TRBJ2-4	ASGGQGRNIQY
TRBV4-1	TRBD1	TRBJ2-1	ASSPWAGQGAYNEQF
TRBV20-1	.	TRBJ2-3	SGAGGTDTQY
TRBV7-2	.	TRBJ2-1	ASSPRPSYNEQF
TRBV6-5	.	TRBJ2-2	ASSYGIGELF
TRBV10-3	TRBD2	.	AISGTSGGLGGGEQY
TRBV6-1	TRBD1	TRBJ1-5	ASSVGQGNQPQH
TRBV28	.	TRBJ1-2	ASRVQSGTGGYT
TRBV27	TRBD1	TRBJ2-7	ASSFPFHSQGWGYEQY
TRBV7-3	.	TRBJ1-2	ASSLSPGLGYGYT
TRBV6-1	TRBD2	TRBJ2-3	ASRTSGTDTQY
TRBV7-6	TRBD2	TRBJ2-2	ASSLLLAGGPTGELF
TRBV6-1	TRBD2	TRBJ2-2	ASRRSGSVAGELF
TRBV11-2	TRBD2	.	ASSLDGLAGGKTQY
TRBV10-2	TRBD1	TRBJ2-1	ASSPGTGGKNEQF
TRBV6-1	TRBD1	TRBJ1-5	ASSQGGTGNQPQH
TRBV30	TRBD2	TRBJ2-3	AWTAGATDTQY